The sequence of this T cell receptor beta chain was determined in a study of T cells in localized non-small cell lung cancer. Overall study results and limits: Median detection of top 100 tumor clones in adjacent lung was under 75 clones. Uninvolved adjacent lung, not tumor, had the highest T cell clonality. Multi-region tumor sequencing was not done, so intratumor heterogeneity could not be excluded.

The germline gives CDR1 SNHLY, CDR2 FYNNEI. Trimming took 5 bases from V and 10 from J; bases not matched to a gene: 7. The CDR3 covers 13 residues. Points on this clone: No antigen is known for it.

The protocol was immunoSEQ multiplex PCR, while the TCRdb copy is restricted to in-frame clones and leaves out a portion. The top ten hold roughly 4.5% of the sample, which has tens of thousands of clones, 82% seen once. The rearrangement links TRBV2 to TRBJ2-1; 8 bases are shared with TRBD1. This sequence was found in a woman aged 40-69 years with stage I lung adenocarcinoma. The material was peripheral blood, obtained before any cancer treatment. In DNA, the CDR3 is TGTGCCAGCAGTCTCCAGGGGGCGAGGGAGCAGTTCTTC. Amino acids: CASSLQGAREQFF.